A single sample gave rise to the 10 T cell receptor beta chains below, sequenced in a study of CD8 T cells in ankylosing spondylitis. TCRdb reprocessed the 5' RACE reads via MiXCR and lists one record per CDR3 protein. This sample has about 200,000 distinct CDR3 sequences, with roughly 12% found just once. The sample consisted of blood, either unsorted or a sorted T cell fraction (not recorded which). Receptors originate from a male donor with ankylosing spondylitis or in good health (not recorded which).

The CDR3 coding sequence is TGCAGTGCTAGAGGGACCGACGCCTACGAGCAGTACTTC. It yields the protein CSARGTDAYEQYF. The rearrangement joins TRBV20-1 to TRBJ2-7, with D hard to call. V shed 1 base and J shed 2 bases, with 9 bases lying between them. CDR3 length: 13 residues. The V gene's germline CDR1 is DFQATT and CDR2 SNEGSKA (reference sequence).

The sample holds a few counts of this clonotype. V and J are TRBV6-1 and TRBJ1-4; 7 bases match TRBD1. The CDR3 loop spans 14 amino acids. The V and J ends lost 7 bases and 4 bases, in that order; junction bases with no gene match: 6. Germline CDR1 reads MNHNS; CDR2 reads SASEGT. CDR3 protein: CASTEGGLNEKLFF. As DNA, the CDR3 is TGTGCCAGCACCGAAGGGGGCCTTAATGAAAAACTGTTTTTT.

V gene TRBV7-2 combines with J gene TRBJ1-2; D is perhaps TRBD1 (6 bases). In germline, CDR1 is SGHTA, CDR2 FQGNSA. V dropped 5 bases and J dropped 4 bases, with 20 bases sitting between them. CDR3 length: 16 residues. CDR3 coding DNA: TGTGCCAGCAGCGCCTTACAGGGAACCCACGCCTATGGCTACACCTTC. Protein product: CASSALQGTHAYGYTF.

This clonotype has more than one count but fewer than ten. The chain combines TRBV6-4 with TRBJ2-3; either TRBD1 or TRBD2 may supply D (7 bases each). V was shortened by 2 bases and J by 4 bases, with 13 bases between the two germline ends. Germline V CDR1 and CDR2: MRHNA, SNTAGT. There are 15 residues in the CDR3. The CDR3 spells CASSDRDSGADTQYF. As DNA, the CDR3 is TGTGCCAGCAGTGACCGGGACAGCGGGGCAGATACGCAGTATTTT.

There are a few counts of this clonotype. This rearrangement joins TRBV6-1 to TRBJ2-7; D possibly corresponds to TRBD1 (6 bases). V was pared by 6 bases and J by 6 bases, with 21 bases between. CDR1 is MNHNS and CDR2 is SASEGT in the germline V gene. The CDR3 runs 15 residues. The CDR3 loop reads CASSRSRTDPREQYF. CDR3 nucleotides: TGTGCCAGCAGCAGAAGTCGGACAGACCCACGCGAGCAGTACTTC.

This clonotype appeared a few times. The chain couples TRBV5-1 to TRBJ2-7; D is undetermined. There are 12 residues in the CDR3. Looked up from germline, CDR1 is SGHRS and CDR2 is YFSETQ. The germline V and J ends were trimmed by 8 bases and 2 bases, with 11 bases remaining between them. The CDR3 loop is CASFDTAYEQYF. The CDR3, as DNA: TGCGCCAGTTTTGATACCGCCTACGAGCAGTACTTC.

This clonotype occurred a few times. This chain links TRBV20-1 with TRBJ2-5, with 10 positions matching TRBD2. Germline V lookup: CDR1 DFQATT, CDR2 SNEGSKA (reference sequence). The CDR3 consists of 15 residues. J lost 5 bases, V lost 1 base, and 7 bases had no gene match. CDR3 in amino acids: CSARATSGEWETQYF. The CDR3 coding sequence is TGCAGTGCTAGAGCTACTAGCGGGGAGTGGGAGACCCAGTACTTC.

This clonotype has more than one count but fewer than ten. The chain employs TRBV6-5 and TRBJ1-1; no firm D call. V was pared by 4 bases and J by 1 base, with 16 bases between. The CDR3 loop spans 16 amino acids. The V gene's germline CDR1 is MNHEY and CDR2 SVGAGI. The chain's CDR3 is CASSLRDLTTNTEAFF. The CDR3 DNA reads TGTGCCAGCAGTTTGCGCGACCTTACGACGAACACTGAAGCTTTCTTT.

This clonotype was found a few times. The chain is built from TRBV12-3 or TRBV12-4 and TRBJ2-7; D is perhaps TRBD1 or TRBD2 (5 bases each). With 5 bases removed from V and 2 bases from J, the gap between germline ends came to 19 bases. This CDR3 comprises 16 residues. CDR3 sequence (DNA): TGTGCCAGCAGTCGAACCGGGGACGGTTGGGCCTACGAGCAGTACTTC. Encoded protein: CASSRTGDGWAYEQYF.

This clonotype has a handful of counts. This sequence joins TRBV4-1 and TRBJ2-1, with D perhaps matching TRBD2 (6 bases). The CDR3 spans 16 residues. Germline CDR1 and CDR2: MGHRA and YSYEKL. V shed 4 bases and J shed 2 bases, with 15 bases lying between them. The chain's CDR3 is CASSPPLANPYNEQFF. The CDR3 DNA follows: TGCGCCAGCAGCCCACCCCTAGCGAACCCCTACAATGAGCAGTTCTTC.